What follows describes a single T cell receptor (beta chain). The repertoire was sequenced with immunoSEQ multiplex PCR; TCRdb's copy has only in-frame clones and lacks some. The sample records about 130,000 clones, around nine tenths being singletons. The record originates from a study of control samples from healthy donors and cancer patients. Sequencing was performed on blood. The TCR originated in a man younger than 35 in good health.

CDR3 sequence (DNA): TGTGCCAGCAGCCCAGCGGGGGGGTTCGACAATGAGCAGTTCTTC. This gives the protein CASSPAGGFDNEQFF. The chain employs TRBV3-1 (or the pseudogene TRBV3-2) and TRBJ2-1; 10 bases are shared with TRBD2. The J segment lost 5 bases and the V segment lost 4 bases, leaving 5 bases of the junction unmatched. CDR1 is LGHDT and CDR2 is YNNKEL in the germline V gene (reference sequence). The CDR3 extends over 15 amino acids.